This T cell receptor beta chain stems from a study of blood T cell repertoires in COVID-19. The CDR3 is 15 amino acids. Trimming pared 0 bases from V and 2 bases from J, leaving 8 bases between. Germline-derived CDR1 and CDR2 are SGDLS and YYNGEE. TCRdb's table, derived via immunoSEQ multiplex PCR, lists solely in-frame clones and lacks some. The data contain around 280,000 clones, roughly nine tenths of them singletons. Participant age was about 18 to 89 years, and participants resided in about 25 US areas. Clinical history reported by participants formed the basis on which cohorts were assigned. The source of this sequence is a woman aged 40 to 49 who had recovered from COVID-19. Sequencing was done on a sample of PBMCs or T cells enriched from blood (not recorded which). The genes are TRBV9 and TRBJ2-2; D gene unclear. CDR3 sequence reads: CASSVEQENTGELFF. The CDR3 DNA follows: TGTGCCAGCAGCGTAGAACAAGAAAACACCGGGGAGCTGTTTTTT.